This T cell receptor beta chain originates from a study of blood T cell repertoires in COVID-19 (dated by TCRdb to 2018 to 2021). As for the study more broadly: Samples covering the acute and convalescent phases of COVID-19 were provided by collaborators in the United States, Italy and Spain. The prospective study material was composed of cDNA or gDNA derived from T cells, B-cell-depleted T cells, or PBMCs. Deeply sampled blood TCRbeta repertoires from subjects exposed to, actively infected with, or recovered from COVID-19 were included in the dataset. The repertoires were released in a freely available public database intended as a resource for research on the immune response to SARS-CoV-2. The samples were drawn from two sources: the first 160 participants of the ongoing ImmuneRACE study, and about 1,300 subjects contributed by 6 global collaborators. The sample metadata nearly always contained a de-identified subject ID, COVID-19 status, age in years and sex. Where available, HLA class I and class II types were taken from metadata supplied by the sample provider and were not determined by assay-based typing. Results and caveats for the whole study, not just this receptor: How much clinical and demographic metadata was included differed by source and by participant, and the metadata was provided uncurated.

TCRbeta CDR3 regions were amplified from genomic DNA using the immunoSEQ Assay, a bias-controlled multiplex PCR. The paper's data handling went like this. Nucleated cell counts per sample were estimated from amplification of reference gene primers within the assay. To quantify the absolute abundance of each unique TCRbeta CDR3 rearrangement, sequence reads were collapsed and filtered. For each sample, productive Simpson clonality was calculated as the square root of Simpson's diversity index across productive rearrangements. The immuneACCESS repertoire file appears here via TCRdb, limited to in-frame rearrangements. These files lack a portion of the clones; in checked studies, under half of the deficit traces to unresolved V genes, and the cause of the others is not known. The V and J calls and clone size are taken from that table; D and trimming were inferred from the DNA. The sample table holds a few hundred thousand clones, of which 87% were seen once. Around 9% of the sample rests with the top ten.

Participants in the prospective study were enrolled through a virtual design, were aged about 18 to 100 years, and lived in 20 to 30 United States geographic areas. In the prospective study, participants were assigned to cohorts based on the clinical history participants reported in a screening survey and a study questionnaire. ImmuneRACE Cohort 3 recovered participants were defined by two consecutive negative NP/OP PCR tests, healthcare professional clearance, or symptom resolution. Each participant in the prospective study had whole blood, serum and a nasopharyngeal or oropharyngeal swab collected by mobile phlebotomists. Prospective study participants could optionally give additional blood draws and questionnaires over an approximately two-month period. Before DNA extraction, prospective study blood samples were shipped either frozen or at room temperature. This clone appeared a single time. The antigen this receptor binds is unknown. The record has no base qualities; no much larger clone is one base away.

This TCR was sampled from a woman aged 18 to 35 who had recovered from COVID-19. The sequencing sample was made of PBMCs or T cells enriched from blood (not recorded which).

The DNA is as follows: TGTGCCAGCTCCGAACACCGCAATCAGCCCCAGCATTTT. Its protein is CASSEHRNQPQHF. The chain joins TRBV19 to TRBJ1-5, with the D gene uncertain. Trimming at the junction amounts to 9 bases on V and 2 bases on J, and the germline ends lie 11 bases apart. The CDR3 starts with the cysteine, ends with the phenylalanine, and has 13 residues. Left in the record is the CDR3 DNA by itself, 39 bases read in frame from the first base. For CDR1 and CDR2, the germline V gene (reference sequence) lists LNHDA and SQIVND.